The sequence of this T cell receptor beta chain was determined in a study of T cell responses to AZD1222 COVID-19 vaccine. Study-wide background: Doses given second, at about 4 or about 12 weeks, were pooled. Whole-study results and caveats: Close to half of spike-specific TCRs reportedly recognize unmutated variant regions. The sample set comprised mostly white British donors with more females, and clonal diversity was possibly underestimated.

The assay was immunoSEQ multiplex PCR, and TCRdb's table has in-frame clones only and misses some. The table includes around 95,000 clones, 88% detected once. V lost 5 bases and J lost 5, with 18 bases in between. Germline CDR1 SGHAT, CDR2 FQNNGV. The CDR3 sequence is 16 residues long. Remarks on this clone: Its antigen remains unknown.

The chain has TRBV11-2 and TRBJ2-2; maybe TRBD2 (7 bases). The sample consisted of peripheral blood, taken on day 0 of AZD1222 vaccination. The sequence derives from an adult in good health. This chain's CDR3 is CASSGGAGTQTGELFF. The CDR3 DNA reads TGTGCCAGCAGCGGGGGGGCCGGGACCCAGACCGGGGAGCTGTTTTTT.